A selection of T cell receptor beta chains follows, all from one sample in a study of blood T cell repertoires in COVID-19. Clones were read by immunoSEQ multiplex PCR, and TCRdb kept only the in-frame ones, dropping some. The sample records approximately 49,000 clones, about 81% being singletons. The sequencing sample was made of peripheral blood. The receptor source for this set is a human donor with acute or convalescent COVID-19. The donor label of this sample is uncertain. Each CDR3 is given without its conserved first and last residue.

v_call	j_call	cdr3_aa
TRBV7-6	TRBJ2-7	ASSEYGGSSYEQY
TRBV28	TRBJ2-3	ASSPSGDSTDTQY
TRBV19	TRBJ2-1	ASSMGTRGANEQF
TRBV27	TRBJ2-3	ASSLSETSFPDTQY
TRBV3-1/TRBV3-2	TRBJ1-1	ASSQEGGRPNTEAF
TRBV4-3	TRBJ2-1	ASSQPSGGMNEQF
TRBV6-5	TRBJ1-4	ASRRNRQSEKLF
TRBV11-1	TRBJ2-7	ASSLDLRTYEQY
TRBV5-1	TRBJ2-7	ASSQDRDYEQY
TRBV27	TRBJ2-1	ASSLSGRAHYNEQF
TRBV19	TRBJ1-1	ASNRRLGTEAF
TRBV4-2	TRBJ1-2	ASSQDQGPVSYT
TRBV5-1	TRBJ2-1	ASSLSAGGHNEQF
TRBV18	TRBJ1-2	ASSVGPGGSNYGYT
TRBV6-2/TRBV6-3	TRBJ1-2	ASSPTVLYGYT
TRBV4-2	TRBJ2-1	ASSQEGSGPYNEQF